This T cell receptor beta chain was identified during a study of identifying expanded T cells in peripheral blood. Findings and caveats of the study: Across healthy donors, higher total template counts meant significantly greater roughly 2-week count variance. Over approximately two and four weeks, about 17 and 20 clones changed, versus 1.2 between replicates.

Collection occurred without any documented infections or immune events in donors. Sequenced by immunoSEQ multiplex PCR; TCRdb stores in-frame clones only, minus some. The repertoire holds tens of thousands of clones, with around 89% as singletons. This clone was detected once. Its antigen is not known. This CDR3 is also generated by other DNA sequences in the sample. The CDR3 totals 14 residues. CDR1 and CDR2 (germline): SGHTA, FQGNSA. V was pared by 5 bases and J by 13 bases, with 23 bases between. This chain connects TRBV7-2 to TRBJ1-1; D is ambiguous. The sequence came from a person between 18 and 75 years old in good health. Sequenced material: blood. In DNA, the CDR3 is TGTGCCAGCAGCCCAGACATTCCGAGGGAAAAAGTTTTCTTT. It translates to CASSPDIPREKVFF.